The 30 T cell receptor beta chains given below trace back to one sample, sequenced in a study of regulatory T cells in long-lasting Graves disease. With iRepertoire HTBI primers and Arm-PCR of CDR3 regions, TCR beta libraries were built. Using its own MiXCR run on the multiplex PCR reads, TCRdb lists one record per CDR3 protein. The table shows around 250,000 distinct CDR3 sequences, with around 19% occurring only once. Documented time point: newly diagnosed GD, antithyroid drugs for less than 3 months. Making the TCR library involved RNA that had been extracted from PBMCs. This specimen consisted of peripheral blood mononuclear cells (PBMCs), obtained at new diagnosis, from a patient treated with antithyroid drugs. These receptor sequences come from a female donor with Graves disease.

Worth noting for this clonotype: One base away lies a much larger clone, so this may be a sequencing read error. As the CDR3 is not closed by the conserved phenylalanine or tryptophan, this likely results from a read error. The rearrangement links TRBV7-9 to TRBJ1-2; 8 nucleotides agree with TRBD1. V was clipped by 5 bases and J by 4 bases; unmatched bases: 3. This CDR3 comprises 13 residues. Per germline, CDR1 SEHNR and CDR2 FQNEAQ (reference sequence). CDR3: CASSEGTGYGYTL. DNA for the CDR3: TGTGCCAGCAGCGAAGGGACAGGCTATGGCTACACCCTC.

This clonotype was seen at least ten times. The rearrangement joins TRBV2 to TRBJ2-3, with D tentatively TRBD2 (5 bases). CDR3 size: 15 residues. The V end lost 3 bases, the J end lost 0 bases, and 10 bases lay between the germline ends. Looked up from germline, CDR1 is SNHLY and CDR2 is FYNNEI. The CDR3 DNA is TGTGCCAGCAGTGAGCCGGGAACCAGCACAGATACGCAGTATTTT. It specifies CASSEPGTSTDTQYF.

In this sample, this clonotype turned up many times. The rearrangement joins TRBV20-1 to TRBJ1-1; the match to TRBD1 covers 8 bases. CDR1 and CDR2 (germline): DFQATT, SNEGSKA (reference sequence). Trimming took 0 bases from V and 6 from J; bases not matched to a gene: 9. This CDR3 is 15 amino acids long. CDR3 in amino acids: CSARDLARGLAEAFF. CDR3 nucleotide sequence: TGCAGTGCTAGAGATCTCGCCAGGGGGCTCGCTGAAGCTTTCTTT.

This chain links TRBV5-6 with TRBJ2-2, with a weak D call TRBD2 (5 bases). Trimming took off 0 bases at V and 4 bases at J, with 10 bases between the two ends. CDR1 and CDR2 from the germline V gene are SGHDT and YYEEEE. The CDR3 totals 15 residues. CDR3 nucleotide sequence: TGTGCCAGCAGCTTGGTGGGGAGTTCCACCGGGGAGCTGTTTTTT. Its protein product is CASSLVGSSTGELFF.

This clonotype was counted many times. The V and J genes are TRBV6-1 and TRBJ1-5; D is uncertain. The V gene lost 6 bases and the J gene lost 8 bases, with 14 bases spanning the gap. The CDR3 consists of 13 residues. The germline V gene has CDR1 MNHNS and CDR2 SASEGT. CDR3 sequence reads: CASSILPHEPQHF. DNA of the CDR3: TGTGCCAGCAGCATTTTACCCCATGAGCCCCAGCATTTT.

Ten or more counts support this clonotype. The rearrangement joins TRBV3-1 to TRBJ2-7, with no clear D. CDR3 size: 11 residues. The germline V gene has CDR1 LGHDT and CDR2 YNNKEL (reference sequence). V shed 2 bases and J shed 4 bases, with 3 bases lying between them. The CDR3 nucleotides are TGTGCCAGCAGCCAATTTTACGAGCAGTACTTC. It translates to CASSQFYEQYF.

This clonotype was seen ten or more times. The V call is TRBV6-1, the J call TRBJ1-1; 9 bases are shared with TRBD1. Trimming removed 6 bases from V and 5 bases from J; junction bases left unmatched: 10. CDR3 size: 15 residues. Germline loops: CDR1 MNHNS, CDR2 SASEGT. This CDR3 is CASRPPRDRETEAFF. The CDR3 bases are TGTGCCAGCAGACCCCCCCGGGACAGGGAAACTGAAGCTTTCTTT.

The chain carries TRBV19 and TRBJ2-7; the D is unclear. The CDR3 is 13 residues long. Germline loops: CDR1 LNHDA, CDR2 SQIVND (reference sequence). The V end lost 6 bases, the J end lost 0 bases, and 9 bases lay between the germline ends. CDR3 in amino acids: CASSQPSSYEQYF. The CDR3 DNA is TGTGCCAGTAGCCAACCCAGCTCCTACGAGCAGTACTTC.

This clonotype has just a few counts. Since a much larger clone is just one base distant, this may be a read error. The rearrangement joins TRBV30 to TRBJ2-5, with D maybe TRBD1 (5 bases). Germline CDR1 reads GTSNPN; CDR2 reads SVGIG (reference sequence). The CDR3 extends over 15 amino acids. CDR3 in DNA: TGTGCCTGGAGTCCCGGGTCTGGGGCCCTAGAGGCCCAGTACTTC. Its translation is CAWSPGSGALEAQYF.

Remarks on this clonotype: One base separates it from a far larger clone, so it is likely a read error. The genes are TRBV7-2 and TRBJ1-1; D unresolved. The germline CDR1 and CDR2 sequences are SGHTA and FQGNSA. V was shortened by 5 bases and J by 0 bases, with 10 bases between the two germline ends. CDR3 size: 14 residues. The CDR3 loop is CASSRVVLNTEAFF. Written as DNA, the CDR3 is TGTGCCAGCAGCCGGGTCGTCTTGAACACTGAAGCTTTCTTT.

This rearrangement joins TRBV2 to TRBJ2-7; TRBD1 aligns across 7 bases. The CDR3 is 14 amino acids. Germline V gives CDR1 SNHLY, CDR2 FYNNEI. J lost 6 bases, V lost 2 bases, and 7 bases had no gene match. CDR3 sequence (DNA): TGTGCCAGCAGTGAACTTGGCTCAGGGGGCGAGCAGTACTTC. Encoded protein: CASSELGSGGEQYF.

The J gene is TRBJ2-3, the V gene TRBV28; D unresolved. The ends were cut back, 3 bases at V and 5 bases at J, with 12 bases in the middle. CDR3 length: 14 residues. CDR1 and CDR2 from the germline V gene are MDHEN and SYDVKM. In DNA, the CDR3 is TGTGCCAGCAGTTTTCCAGGCGCCAGAGATACGCAGTATTTT. Protein sequence: CASSFPGARDTQYF.

In its sample, this clonotype was seen many times. The rearrangement uses TRBV6-1 and TRBJ1-1; 7 bases line up with TRBD1. With V trimmed by 4 bases and J by 1 base, 3 bases remained unmatched. This CDR3 comprises 14 residues. The germline gives CDR1 MNHNS, CDR2 SASEGT. The CDR3 sequence is CASSVNRGNTEAFF. The CDR3 DNA reads as TGTGCCAGCAGTGTAAACAGGGGGAACACTGAAGCTTTCTTT.

This clonotype has a count of ten or more. The junction does not match germline at one end; this may be a read error. The V call is TRBV7-8, the J call TRBJ2-1; D unresolved. The CDR3 is made up of 13 amino acids. Germline V gene lookup returns CDR1 SGHVS and CDR2 FQNEAQ. The CDR3 reads CASSLDLVGVRSF. The CDR3 region has the DNA TGTGCCAGCAGCTTAGATCTAGTCGGCGTTAGGTCCTTC.

In this sample, this clonotype turned up many times. This chain links TRBV6-1 with TRBJ2-5; perhaps TRBD1 as D (6 bases). The CDR3 spans 13 residues. CDR1 is MNHNS and CDR2 is SASEGT in the germline V gene. V dropped 6 bases and J dropped 5 bases, with 13 bases sitting between them. CDR3 nucleotide sequence: TGTGCCAGCAGAAGGGACAAGGGGGAGACCCAGTACTTC. Translating it yields CASRRDKGETQYF.

This clonotype was counted at least ten times. V and J are TRBV13 and TRBJ2-5, with TRBD2 matching 9 bases. The V gene's germline CDR1 is PRHDT and CDR2 FYEKMQ (reference sequence). The junction had 6 bases not matched to a gene; V was cut back by 7 bases and J by 3 bases. The CDR3 contains 14 residues. The CDR3 is CASKRAGGKETQYF. The CDR3 nucleotides are TGTGCCAGCAAACGAGCGGGAGGAAAAGAGACCCAGTACTTC.

V and J are TRBV10-3 and TRBJ2-2, with 7 bases identical to TRBD2. Trimming cost V 10 bases and J 1 base; bases outside gene matches: 6. Germline CDR1 is ENHRY and CDR2 is SYGVKD. The CDR3 length is 14 residues. The CDR3 sequence: CATKLAMNTGELFF. In DNA, the CDR3 is TGTGCCACGAAACTAGCGATGAACACCGGGGAGCTGTTTTTT.

This clonotype has ten or more counts. The chain has TRBV7-2 and TRBJ1-2; D gene uncertain. The ends were cut back, 1 base at V and 8 bases at J, with 8 bases in the middle. Germline V gene data show CDR1 as SGHTA and CDR2 as FQGNSA. The CDR3 has 12 amino acids. This CDR3 is CASSLVVVGYTF. CDR3 DNA: TGTGCCAGCAGCTTAGTTGTCGTGGGCTACACCTTC.

This clonotype was detected many times. The chain employs TRBV10-3 and TRBJ2-3, with 9 bases fitting TRBD2. V was pared by 4 bases and J by 2 bases, with 10 bases of the junction left unmatched. This CDR3 spans 17 amino acids. Germline V gene sequence: CDR1 ENHRY, CDR2 SYGVKD. Here the CDR3 DNA reads TGTGCCATCAGTGGATATGCGGGAGGGCCACCCACAGATACGCAGTATTTT. This sequence encodes CAISGYAGGPPTDTQYF.

This clonotype was found many times. The chain carries TRBV3-1 and TRBJ1-3; D is uncertain. The CDR3 contains 14 residues. CDR1 and CDR2 from the germline V gene are LGHDT and YNNKEL (reference sequence). Trimming removed 1 base at V and 4 bases at J, with 8 bases between. DNA for the CDR3: TGTGCCAGCAGCCAAGGTAGAGACGGAAACACCATATATTTT. Translated, it gives CASSQGRDGNTIYF.

This clonotype was seen many times. The CDR3 sequence is CASSVGRSFGTDTQYF. CDR3 sequence (DNA): TGTGCCAGCAGCGTAGGGCGGAGTTTTGGCACAGATACGCAGTATTTT. V is TRBV9 and J is TRBJ2-3; D uncertain. The CDR3 totals 16 residues. V lost 0 bases and J 1 base, leaving 12 bases between the germline ends. Germline V gives CDR1 SGDLS, CDR2 YYNGEE.

The genes are TRBV5-5 and TRBJ1-3; D gene uncertain. There are 15 residues in the CDR3. The V and J ends lost 2 bases and 0 bases respectively, with 9 bases between them. Germline lookup yields CDR1 SGHKS and CDR2 YYEKEE (reference sequence). The CDR3 protein is CASSFFSSSGNTIYF. CDR3 nucleotide sequence: TGTGCCAGCAGCTTTTTCTCCAGCTCTGGAAACACCATATATTTT.

This clonotype was counted at least ten times. This rearrangement joins TRBV6-1 to TRBJ1-1; 9 bases align to TRBD1. The CDR3 totals 14 residues. V lost 7 bases to trimming and J lost 3 bases; unmatched junction nucleotides: 6. Germline V lookup: CDR1 MNHNS, CDR2 SASEGT. CDR3 loop: CASIWRTGDTEAFF. The CDR3, as DNA: TGTGCCAGCATCTGGCGGACAGGGGACACTGAAGCTTTCTTT.

This clonotype was recorded many times. V usage is TRBV20-1 and J usage is TRBJ2-1, with 10 bases fitting TRBD1. The germline V gene has CDR1 DFQATT and CDR2 SNEGSKA (reference sequence). The ends lost 6 bases at V and 6 bases at J; junction bases unmatched: 8. This CDR3 has 14 amino acids. CDR3 loop: CSALPGTGVNEQFF. As DNA, the CDR3 is TGCAGTGCCCTCCCCGGGACAGGGGTCAATGAGCAGTTCTTC.

This chain links TRBV5-5 with TRBJ2-5, with 10 bases aligning to TRBD1. Germline trimming cut 3 bases from V and 5 bases from J; bases unmatched to any gene: 13. The CDR3 is 17 residues long. Germline CDR1 reads SGHKS; CDR2 reads YYEKEE (reference sequence). CDR3: CASSSKIRDRGSETQYF. Written as DNA, the CDR3 is TGTGCCAGCAGCTCGAAAATCCGGGACAGGGGTTCGGAGACCCAGTACTTC.

This clonotype showed up many times. V gene TRBV19 combines with J gene TRBJ1-5; D call uncertain. This CDR3 spans 17 amino acids. Germline CDR1 LNHDA, CDR2 SQIVND (reference sequence). The V gene lost 2 bases and the J gene lost 0 bases, with 14 bases spanning the gap. The DNA for the CDR3 is TGTGCCAGTAGTATACGCCAGGCCCCGTATAGCAATCAGCCCCAGCATTTT. Translated: CASSIRQAPYSNQPQHF.

The chain carries TRBV19 and TRBJ1-3; D is ambiguous. The length of the CDR3 is 16 residues. Trimming took off 6 bases at V and 1 base at J, with 16 bases between the two ends. The germline V gene has CDR1 LNHDA and CDR2 SQIVND (reference sequence). The CDR3 DNA reads as TGTGCCAGTAGGGTTGGAGCCCTGGATTCTGGAAACACCATATATTTT. This translates into CASRVGALDSGNTIYF.

This clonotype was counted ten times or more. This sequence joins TRBV9 and TRBJ2-1; TRBD2 aligns across 12 bases. This CDR3 contains 15 residues. CDR1 and CDR2 from the germline V gene are SGDLS and YYNGEE. The ends lost 3 bases at V and 4 bases at J; junction bases unmatched: 2. Here the CDR3 reads CASSETSGRYNEQFF. Here the CDR3 DNA reads TGTGCCAGCAGCGAGACTAGCGGGAGATACAATGAGCAGTTCTTC.

The chain couples TRBV5-6 to TRBJ1-1; no reliable D call. The V end was cut by 0 bases, the J end by 5 bases, with 11 bases between. This CDR3 contains 14 residues. Germline V gene lookup returns CDR1 SGHDT and CDR2 YYEEEE. The CDR3 DNA reads as TGTGCCAGCAGCTTGGCCCGGGGAAGGACTGAAGCTTTCTTT. Protein sequence: CASSLARGRTEAFF.

This clonotype was counted between two and nine times. CDR3 nucleotides: TGCAGTGCTTGGGCGGACAGGTCTGCTCCGAACACTGAAGCTTTCTTT. The encoded protein is CSAWADRSAPNTEAFF. The genes are TRBV20-1 and TRBJ1-1; TRBD1 agrees at 7 bases. With 5 bases clipped from V and 1 base from J, the junction kept 13 bases outside the gene matches. The CDR3 covers 16 residues. CDR1 DFQATT and CDR2 SNEGSKA come from the germline V gene (reference sequence).